This TCR beta chain was found in a study of identical twins. Whole-study findings and limits: The presence of invariant MAIT and iNKT cells could partly confound analyses of zero-insertion sequences.

The CDR3 loop spans 13 amino acids. CDR1 DFQATT and CDR2 SNEGSKA come from the germline V gene (reference sequence). A single record per CDR3 protein comes from TCRdb applying MiXCR to the 5' RACE reads. The sample lists approximately 1.8 million distinct CDR3 sequences, less than 40% occurring once. Points on this clonotype: The antigen is undetermined. Mismatch with germline at one junction end may stem from a read error.

Material: cord blood. The chain has TRBV20-1 and TRBJ2-7; 7 bases are a match to TRBD2. This clonotype originated in a newborn girl in good health. The CDR3 is CSARTSLAYGQYF. CDR3 in DNA: TGCAGTGCTAGGACTAGCCTGGCCTACGGGCAGTACTTC.